This T cell receptor (beta chain) emerged from a study of post-analysis software for immune sequencing data. Whole-study results and caveats: Compared with controls, patients had more of about five TRBV segments, including TRBV5-6, TRBV5-1 and TRBV20-1.

The CDR3 consists of 11 residues. Germline loops: CDR1 GTSNPN, CDR2 SVGIG (reference sequence). With V trimmed by 2 bases and J by 12 bases, 5 bases remained unmatched. Prepared TCR beta cDNA libraries contained unique molecular identifiers. TCRdb redid the calling of the PCR reads with MiXCR, one entry per CDR3 protein. This sample has 750,000 to 950,000 distinct CDR3 sequences, with roughly 58% found just once. About this clonotype itself: What it binds is unknown.

This chain links TRBV30 with TRBJ2-7; 9 bases are a match to TRBD1. The TCR comes from a girl between 5 and 17 years old with multiple sclerosis. Source material: blood. CDR3 DNA sequence: TGTGCCTGGAGTCCAGGGACAGGGCCGTACTTC. Amino acid sequence: CAWSPGTGPYF.